The next 20 T cell receptor beta chains were all read from a single sample in a study of CD8 T cells in ankylosing spondylitis. TCRdb called the 5' RACE reads again in MiXCR, with one record for every CDR3 protein. This sample has some 54,000 distinct CDR3 sequences, with around 7.4% found just once. The specimen was blood, either unsorted or a sorted T cell fraction (not recorded which). These receptors all come from a female donor with ankylosing spondylitis or in good health (not recorded which).

This clonotype appeared many times. The chain couples TRBV4-3 to TRBJ2-1, with 9 nucleotides matching TRBD1. Germline V CDR1 and CDR2: LGHNA, YSLEER. Losses at the gene ends were 4 bases for V and 6 bases for J; bases not matched to a gene: 10. The CDR3 sequence is 16 residues long. DNA of the CDR3: TGCGCCAGCAGCCTTTTTGGGACAGGGAGTATCAATGAGCAGTTCTTC. It encodes CASSLFGTGSINEQFF.

Many counts were recorded for this clonotype. V gene TRBV10-3 combines with J gene TRBJ2-1; the D gene is possibly TRBD2 (5 bases). With 8 bases removed from V and 2 bases from J, the gap between germline ends came to 16 bases. CDR1 and CDR2 (germline): ENHRY, SYGVKD. The CDR3 runs to 15 residues. In nucleotides, the CDR3 is TGTGCCATCGCTACGGACGGGGTGGCCTACAATGAGCAGTTCTTC. Its protein is CAIATDGVAYNEQFF.

The table lists this clonotype with many counts. The chain uses TRBV9 and TRBJ2-7; perhaps TRBD1 as D (5 bases). Germline loops: CDR1 SGDLS, CDR2 YYNGEE. This CDR3 has 15 residues. V lost 0 bases and J lost 0, with 10 bases in between. This CDR3 reads CASSVGSGISYEQYF. Written as DNA, the CDR3 is TGTGCCAGCAGCGTAGGCTCAGGGATCTCCTACGAGCAGTACTTC.

This clonotype came up many times. The chain has TRBV5-1 and TRBJ2-3; maybe TRBD2 (5 bases). The CDR3 totals 16 residues. With 4 bases removed from V and 3 bases from J, the gap between germline ends came to 18 bases. CDR1 is SGHRS and CDR2 is YFSETQ in the germline V gene. CDR3 nucleotide sequence: TGCGCCAGCAGCCCCCCCCCTGGGAGAGGAACAGATACGCAGTATTTT. As protein: CASSPPPGRGTDTQYF.

This clonotype was seen many times. The V call is TRBV12-3 or TRBV12-4, the J call TRBJ1-4; TRBD1 agrees at 9 bases. V dropped 4 bases and J dropped 0; count of bases not matched to a gene: 15. This CDR3 region has 20 residues. DNA of the CDR3: TGTGCCAGCAGTTCCACCCTGGGACAGGGACCTCTTGCAACTAATGAAAAACTGTTTTTT. Its translation: CASSSTLGQGPLATNEKLFF.

Ten or more counts support this clonotype. The chain uses TRBV6-2 or TRBV6-3 and TRBJ1-2; D uncertain. Per the germline V gene, CDR1 is MNHEY and CDR2 is SVGEGT. The CDR3 has 15 residues. The V end was cut by 5 bases, the J end by 0 bases, with 13 bases between. The CDR3 DNA reads as TGTGCCAGCAGTGACCCCCAACGGCCTAACTATGGCTACACCTTC. Residues: CASSDPQRPNYGYTF.

In its sample, this clonotype was seen many times. A much larger clone is a single base away; this may be a read error. This chain links TRBV5-1 with TRBJ2-2, with TRBD2 matching over 7 bases. Germline V gene data show CDR1 as SGHRS and CDR2 as YFSETQ. This CDR3 is built from 13 residues. CDR3 residues: CASNGGNTRELFF. CDR3 DNA: TGCGCCAGCAACGGGGGGAACACCAGGGAGCTGTTTTTT.

The V and J genes are TRBV28 and TRBJ1-2; D call uncertain. V was pared by 1 base and J by 2 bases, with 11 bases between. Germline V gene sequence: CDR1 MDHEN, CDR2 SYDVKM. The CDR3 is made up of 15 amino acids. CDR3 loop: CASSLSWGRNYGYTF. The DNA for the CDR3 is TGTGCCAGCAGTTTATCGTGGGGTAGGAACTATGGCTACACCTTC.

Ten or more counts support this clonotype. Mismatch with germline at one junction end may stem from a read error. The rearrangement uses TRBV7-2 and TRBJ1-1; D ambiguous. Per the germline V gene, CDR1 is SGHTA and CDR2 is FQGNSA. The CDR3 runs 14 residues. This CDR3 is CASSLNVRNTEAFF. The CDR3 bases are TGCGCCAGCAGCTTAAATGTCAGGAACACTGAAGCTTTCTTT. Supplemented by reference TRBV7-2 and TRBJ1-1, the full variable domain reads GAGVSQSPSNKVTEKGKDVELRCDPISGHTALYWYRQSLGQGLEFLIYFQGNSAPDKSGLPSDRFSAERTGGSVSTLTIQRTQQEDSAVYLCASSLNVRNTEAFFGQGTRLTVV.

The table lists this clonotype with many counts. The rearrangement uses TRBV7-9 and TRBJ2-1, with 7 positions matching TRBD2. Germline loops: CDR1 SEHNR, CDR2 FQNEAQ (reference sequence). V lost 5 bases to trimming and J lost 9 bases; unmatched junction nucleotides: 4. CDR3 length equals 12 residues. The CDR3 DNA follows: TGTGCCAGCAGCCGGGACTATCGTGAGCAGTTCTTC. This encodes CASSRDYREQFF.

This clonotype was recorded once. The rearrangement joins TRBV4-2 to TRBJ2-1; a possible D gene is TRBD2 (6 bases). Germline V CDR1 and CDR2: LGHNA, YNFKEQ. V was pared by 8 bases and J by 9 bases, with 26 bases between. This CDR3 spans 16 amino acids. CDR3 region: CASGPGLLGGVVEQFF. The CDR3 coding sequence is TGTGCCAGCGGCCCCGGGCTCCTCGGGGGTGTCGTTGAGCAGTTCTTC.

This clonotype was observed many times. The chain recombines TRBV5-1 with TRBJ2-5, with D perhaps being TRBD1 or TRBD2 (5 bases each). The germline V gene encodes CDR1 SGHRS and CDR2 YFSETQ. The V end was cut by 3 bases, the J end by 8 bases, with 14 bases between. The length of the CDR3 is 13 residues. The CDR3 loop reads CASSWDDSTTQYF. Written as DNA, the CDR3 is TGCGCCAGCAGCTGGGACGATAGTACTACCCAGTACTTC.

In this sample, this clonotype turned up many times. The J gene is TRBJ1-2, the V gene TRBV20-1; D is perhaps TRBD1 (5 bases). Germline CDR1 is DFQATT and CDR2 is SNEGSKA (reference sequence). V was shortened by 0 bases and J by 0 bases, with 14 bases between the two germline ends. This CDR3 has 16 amino acids. Written as DNA, the CDR3 is TGCAGTGCTAGAGATACACCCGGGGGGTCTAACTATGGCTACACCTTC. As protein: CSARDTPGGSNYGYTF.

The sample holds many counts of this clonotype. The chain uses TRBV10-1 and TRBJ2-2, with TRBD2 as a possible D gene (6 bases). There are 15 residues in the CDR3. Germline CDR1 is WNHNN and CDR2 is SYGVQD (reference sequence). The ends were cut back, 6 bases at V and 0 bases at J, with 11 bases in the middle. CDR3 nucleotides: TGCGCCAGCAGAGAGGGACTGGCGAACACCGGGGAGCTGTTTTTT. It translates to CASREGLANTGELFF.

This clonotype was seen repeatedly, ten times or more. The chain links TRBV6-1 to TRBJ1-2; tentative D call: TRBD1 (5 bases). Germline assignment: CDR1 MNHNS and CDR2 SASEGT. CDR3 length equals 15 residues. The V end lost 3 bases, the J end lost 4 bases, and 15 bases lay between the germline ends. CDR3 protein: CASSDDAVGAYGYTF. CDR3 DNA sequence: TGTGCCAGCAGTGATGATGCGGTTGGGGCCTATGGCTACACCTTC.

At least ten counts were recorded for this clonotype. The chain links TRBV5-1 to TRBJ2-1; 8 bases are a match to TRBD2. Germline CDR1 and CDR2: SGHRS and YFSETQ. V shed 4 bases, J shed 5 bases, and the junction held 8 bases outside the gene matches. The CDR3 has 15 amino acids. CDR3 residues: CASSPPAGDHNEQFF. The CDR3 DNA is TGCGCCAGCAGCCCCCCAGCGGGGGACCACAATGAGCAGTTCTTC. The full variable domain, rest sourced from reference TRBV5-1 and TRBJ2-1, is KAGVTQTPRYLIKTRGQQVTLSCSPISGHRSVSWYQQTPGQGLQFLFEYFSETQRNKGNFPGRFSGRQFSNSRSEMNVSTLELGDSALYLCASSPPAGDHNEQFFGPGTRLTVL.

Turning to this clonotype: Possible read error: a much larger clone is one base away. This chain uses TRBV11-3 with TRBJ1-1; D is possibly TRBD1 (6 bases). The germline V gene encodes CDR1 SGHNT and CDR2 YENEEA. The V gene lost 5 bases and the J gene lost 7 bases, with 20 bases spanning the gap. The CDR3 has 15 residues. CDR3 amino acids: CASSAMQGIFNEAFF. The CDR3 nucleotides read TGTGCCAGCAGCGCCATGCAGGGGATTTTCAATGAAGCTTTCTTT.

This clonotype came up many times. This chain joins TRBV5-5 and TRBJ2-7, with a possible D match to TRBD1 (5 bases). Trimming removed 0 bases at V and 3 bases at J, with 10 bases between. The V gene's germline CDR1 is SGHKS and CDR2 YYEKEE (reference sequence). The CDR3 covers 14 residues. The CDR3 nucleotides read TGTGCCAGCAGCTTGGATGCAGGGAACTACGAGCAGTACTTC. Its protein is CASSLDAGNYEQYF.

There are many counts of this clonotype. The rearrangement joins TRBV18 to TRBJ2-1; 8 bases are shared with TRBD1. V lost 2 bases to trimming and J lost 4 bases; unmatched junction nucleotides: 7. The CDR3 has 16 residues. In germline, CDR1 is KGHSH, CDR2 LQKENI. CDR3 DNA sequence: TGTGCCAGCTCACCAACGGCAGGGGGCGCTTACAATGAGCAGTTCTTC. It specifies CASSPTAGGAYNEQFF.

The chain has TRBV7-1 and TRBJ1-1; maybe TRBD1 (5 bases). TRBV7-1 is placed among ORFs of uncertain function. Between the trimmed V and J ends, which lost 1 base and 3 bases, there was a span of 9 bases. The CDR3 length is 14 residues. The DNA of the CDR3 is TGTGCCAGCAGCTCAGGGGGGACGGACACTGAAGCTTTCTTT. The encoded protein is CASSSGGTDTEAFF.